The rows below give T cell receptor beta chains drawn from one sample of a study of blood T cells in healthy people across ages. TCRdb independently ran MiXCR on the 5' RACE reads; one entry per CDR3 protein. The sample carries some 900,000 distinct CDR3 sequences, under 30% recorded once. Sequenced sample: blood. Source of these receptors: a woman of 80 years or more in good health. CDR3s include the opening cysteine and the closing phenylalanine or tryptophan. D genes are given only for firm matches. A row's size may be missing; if present it is once, few, many or a size class.

d_gene	v_gene	j_gene	abundance	CDR3nt	CDR3aa
-	TRBV20-1	TRBJ2-5	-	TGCAGTGCTAGAGATATGCAGGGATGGGAAGAGACCCAGTACTTC	CSARDMQGWEETQYF
-	TRBV6-6	TRBJ2-7	-	TGTGCCAGCAGTTATCGTGGCCATTACGAGCAGTACTTC	CASSYRGHYEQYF
-	TRBV12-3/TRBV12-4	TRBJ2-5	many	TGTGCCAGCAGTAGACAGGTCCAGCAAGAGACCCAGTACTTC	CASSRQVQQETQYF
-	TRBV7-9	TRBJ2-3	-	TGTGCCAGCAGCTCCGGACTGGAAAGCACAGATACGCAGTATTTT	CASSSGLESTDTQYF
-	TRBV7-6	TRBJ2-1	-	TGTGCCAGCAGCTCCTCGGGACCCCTGAGAGAGCAGTTCTTC	CASSSSGPLREQFF
-	TRBV20-1	TRBJ1-2	many	TGCAGTGCCCGACGGGGGACGACCTATGGCTACACCTTC	CSARRGTTYGYTF
-	TRBV20-1	TRBJ1-1	-	TGCAGTGCTAGAGAGGTGTTAGGAACTGAAGCTTTCTTT	CSAREVLGTEAFF
TRBD1	TRBV6-2/TRBV6-3	TRBJ1-5	few	TGTGCCAGCAAGAGTCTGCCGGGACAGGGGCATCAGCCCCAGCATTTT	CASKSLPGQGHQPQHF
-	TRBV28	TRBJ1-6	-	TGTGCCAGCAAGGCAAGGTTTGGATCCTATAATTCACCCCTCCACTTT	CASKARFGSYNSPLHF
-	TRBV24-1	TRBJ2-6	-	TGTGCCACTAGAAGACTCTCAAGCTCTGGGGCCAACGTCCTGACTTTC	CATRRLSSSGANVLTF
TRBD1	TRBV24-1	TRBJ2-2	-	TGTGCCACCAGTGACCGAGGACAGGGTGGGACCGGGGAGCTGTTTTTT	CATSDRGQGGTGELFF
-	TRBV7-2	TRBJ1-5	many	TGTGCCAGCAGCCCGTCCGGACGGGGCAATCAGCCCCAGCATTTT	CASSPSGRGNQPQHF
-	TRBV18	TRBJ2-3	-	TGTGCCAGCTCACCCCCCTCGGGGGCAGATACGCAGTATTTT	CASSPPSGADTQYF
-	TRBV7-2	TRBJ1-1	few	TGTGCCAGCAGTCCGCCTGCGGGCCGGGGAACTGAAGCTTTCTTT	CASSPPAGRGTEAFF
-	TRBV10-3	TRBJ1-5	many	TGTGCCATCAGTGCCGGGGAAGCAAGTAATCAGCCCCAGCATTTT	CAISAGEASNQPQHF